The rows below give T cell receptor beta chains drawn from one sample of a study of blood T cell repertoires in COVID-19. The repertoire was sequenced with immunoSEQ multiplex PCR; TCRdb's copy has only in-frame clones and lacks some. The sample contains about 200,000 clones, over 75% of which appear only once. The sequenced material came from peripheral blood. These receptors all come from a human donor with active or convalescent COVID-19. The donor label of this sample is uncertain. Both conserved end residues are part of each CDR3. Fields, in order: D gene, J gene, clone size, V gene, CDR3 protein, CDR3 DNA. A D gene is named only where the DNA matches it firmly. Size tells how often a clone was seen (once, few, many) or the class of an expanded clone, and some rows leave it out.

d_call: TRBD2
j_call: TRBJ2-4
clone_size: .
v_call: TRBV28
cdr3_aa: CASSLMSPGAGVQYF
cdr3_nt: TGTGCCAGCAGTTTAATGTCCCCTGGGGCGGGGGTTCAGTACTTC

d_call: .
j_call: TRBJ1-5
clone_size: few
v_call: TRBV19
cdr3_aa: CASSINARAFNQPQHF
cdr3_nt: TGTGCCAGTAGTATTAATGCCAGGGCCTTCAATCAGCCCCAGCATTTT

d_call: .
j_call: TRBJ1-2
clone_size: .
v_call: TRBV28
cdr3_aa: CASSLSGVIYGYTF
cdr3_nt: TGTGCCAGCAGTTTATCGGGGGTTATCTATGGCTACACCTTC

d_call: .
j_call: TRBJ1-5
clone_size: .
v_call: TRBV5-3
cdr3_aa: CARSSKGVGRGNQPQHF
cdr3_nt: TGTGCCAGAAGCTCGAAAGGTGTGGGGAGGGGCAATCAGCCCCAGCATTTT

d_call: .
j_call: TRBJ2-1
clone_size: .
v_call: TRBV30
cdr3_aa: CAWTPPPPRGWNEQFF
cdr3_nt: TGTGCCTGGACCCCCCCTCCCCCCCGCGGGTGGAATGAGCAGTTCTTC

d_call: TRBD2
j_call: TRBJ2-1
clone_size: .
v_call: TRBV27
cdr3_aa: CASRQGLYNEQFF
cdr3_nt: TGTGCCAGCAGGCAGGGACTATACAATGAGCAGTTCTTC

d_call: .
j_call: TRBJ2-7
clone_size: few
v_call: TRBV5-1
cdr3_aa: CASSLPARAGLRVYEQYF
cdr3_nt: TGCGCCAGCAGCTTGCCGGCTCGAGCGGGCCTAAGAGTCTACGAGCAGTACTTC

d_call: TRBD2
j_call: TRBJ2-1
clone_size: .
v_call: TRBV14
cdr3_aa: CASSQLAGLSSYNEQFF
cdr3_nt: TGTGCCAGCAGCCAACTAGCGGGACTCAGCTCCTACAATGAGCAGTTCTTC

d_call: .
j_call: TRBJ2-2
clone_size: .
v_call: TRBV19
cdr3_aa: CASSIGQRAGELFF
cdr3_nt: TGTGCCAGTAGTATAGGGCAGAGGGCCGGGGAGCTGTTTTTT

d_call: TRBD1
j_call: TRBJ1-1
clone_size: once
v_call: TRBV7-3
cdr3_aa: CASSQGVNTEAFF
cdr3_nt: TGTGCCAGCAGCCAGGGGGTGAACACTGAAGCTTTCTTT

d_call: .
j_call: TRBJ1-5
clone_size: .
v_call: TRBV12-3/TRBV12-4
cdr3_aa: CASRTGVNQPQHF
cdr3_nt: TGTGCCAGCAGGACCGGGGTCAATCAGCCCCAGCATTTT

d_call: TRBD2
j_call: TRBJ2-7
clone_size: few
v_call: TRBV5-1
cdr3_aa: CASSTTSGGTPYEQYF
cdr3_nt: TGCGCCAGCAGCACGACTAGCGGGGGGACACCCTACGAGCAGTACTTC

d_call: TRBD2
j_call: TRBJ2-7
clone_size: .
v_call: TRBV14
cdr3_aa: CASSPLGLAGVEQYF
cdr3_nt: TGTGCCAGCAGCCCACTGGGGCTCGCGGGGGTTGAGCAGTACTTC

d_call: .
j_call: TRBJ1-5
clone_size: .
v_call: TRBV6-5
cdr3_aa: CASSYSRRGNQPQHF
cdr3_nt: TGTGCCAGCAGTTACTCGCGAAGAGGCAATCAGCCCCAGCATTTT

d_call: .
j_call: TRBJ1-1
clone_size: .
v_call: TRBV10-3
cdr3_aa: CAISDPTGSTEAFF
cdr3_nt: TGTGCCATCAGTGATCCCACAGGGAGCACTGAAGCTTTCTTT

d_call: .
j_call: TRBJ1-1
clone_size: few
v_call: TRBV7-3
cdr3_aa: CASSLRTDSEAFF
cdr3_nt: TGTGCCAGCAGCTTGAGGACAGACTCTGAAGCTTTCTTT

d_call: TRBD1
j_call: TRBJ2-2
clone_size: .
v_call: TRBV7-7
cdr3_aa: CASSSRQGANTGELFF
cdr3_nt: TGTGCCAGCAGCTCAAGACAGGGGGCGAACACCGGGGAGCTGTTTTTT

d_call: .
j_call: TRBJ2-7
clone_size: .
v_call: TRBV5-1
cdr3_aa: CASSFEGADEQYF
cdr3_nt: TGCGCCAGCAGCTTCGAGGGAGCCGACGAGCAGTACTTC

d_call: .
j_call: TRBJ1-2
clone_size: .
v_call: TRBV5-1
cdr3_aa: CASSGGQSINYGYTF
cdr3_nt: TGCGCCAGCAGCGGCGGACAGTCAATTAACTATGGCTACACCTTC

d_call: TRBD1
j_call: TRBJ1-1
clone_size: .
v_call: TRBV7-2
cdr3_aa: CASSFDRVGTEAFF
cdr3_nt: TGTGCCAGCAGCTTCGACAGGGTTGGCACTGAAGCTTTCTTT

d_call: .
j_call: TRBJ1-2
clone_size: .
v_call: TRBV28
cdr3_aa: CASSSFFDAGF
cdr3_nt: TGTGCCAGCAGTTCATTCTTCGACGCAGGCTTC

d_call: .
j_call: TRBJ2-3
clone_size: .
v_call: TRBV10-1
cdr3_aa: CASSESVAATSTDTQYF
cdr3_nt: TGCGCCAGCAGTGAGTCGGTAGCGGCTACAAGCACAGATACGCAGTATTTT

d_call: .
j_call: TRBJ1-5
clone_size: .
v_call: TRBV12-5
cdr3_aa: CASGLPTDRTHQPQHF
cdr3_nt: TGTGCTAGTGGTTTGCCAACTGACAGGACGCATCAGCCCCAGCATTTT

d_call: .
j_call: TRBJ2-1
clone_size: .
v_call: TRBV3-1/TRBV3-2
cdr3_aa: CASSQAAGGNEQFF
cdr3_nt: TGTGCCAGCAGCCAAGCTGCGGGCGGAAATGAGCAGTTCTTC

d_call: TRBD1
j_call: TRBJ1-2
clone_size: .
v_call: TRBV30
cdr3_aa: CAWRAERGRTNYGYTF
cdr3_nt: TGTGCCTGGAGAGCCGAGAGGGGGCGGACTAACTATGGCTACACCTTC

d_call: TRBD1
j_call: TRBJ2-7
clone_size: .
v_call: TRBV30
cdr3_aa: CAWSGGRQGYEQYF
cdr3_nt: TGTGCCTGGAGTGGAGGACGACAGGGCTACGAGCAGTACTTC

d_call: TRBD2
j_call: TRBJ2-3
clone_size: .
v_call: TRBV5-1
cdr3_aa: CASSSGLASTDTQYF
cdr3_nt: TGCGCCAGCAGCTCGGGACTAGCCAGCACAGATACGCAGTATTTT